This T cell receptor (beta chain) emerged from a study of PD-1 blockade in classical Hodgkin lymphoma. Across the whole study: Every 2 weeks, patients got 3 mg/kg intravenous nivolumab.

This clone was seen at least ten times. Antigen: not known. Study-wide findings and caveats: Complete responders started with a diversity level that resembled newly diagnosed patients at baseline.

Using immunoSEQ multiplex PCR, the repertoire was profiled, and TCRdb retains in-frame clones only, with some absent. The sample consists of more than 90,000 clones, about 77% of them appearing once. Germline CDR1 reads LNHDA; CDR2 reads SQIVND (reference sequence). This CDR3 comprises 13 residues. The germline V and J ends were trimmed by 0 bases and 3 bases, with 6 bases remaining between them. Specified time point: cycle 4 day 1 (C4D1), after about 6 weeks of nivolumab. Each patient's relapse followed autologous stem cell transplantation, and brentuximab vedotin exposure varied. Best overall response was complete response, partial response or progressive disease in these relapsed/refractory classical Hodgkin lymphoma patients.

The sequencing used peripheral blood mononuclear cells (PBMCs), collected before the fourth cycle of nivolumab. The TCR sequence derives from a human donor with classical Hodgkin lymphoma. This chain links TRBV19 with TRBJ2-7; no clear D. The CDR3 protein is CASSIDLGYEQYF. The CDR3 nucleotides read TGTGCCAGTAGTATAGATCTCGGCTACGAGCAGTACTTC.